A selection of T cell receptor beta chains follows, all from one sample in a study of shared clonotypes between healthy human individuals. Sequenced by immunoSEQ multiplex PCR; TCRdb stores in-frame clones only, minus some. This sample yields millions of clones, of which just over 90% are seen a single time; over 1.5% belongs to the top ten. Source material: naive CD8+ T cells from PBMCs. All receptors come from a man aged 18-30 years in good health. Some clones in this sample may be carry-over from other donors' samples. CDR3s include the opening cysteine and the closing phenylalanine or tryptophan. The order of the fields is clone size, V gene, J gene, CDR3 protein. Clone size is shown for a subset of rows, as once, few, many or a class of expanded clone.

>.|TRBV27|TRBJ1-2
CASSLGRTGSNGYTF
>once|TRBV10-2|TRBJ2-1
CASRRTSGDNEQFF
>once|TRBV6-1|TRBJ1-2
CASSEVNGPSEGYTF
>.|TRBV5-6|TRBJ2-7
CASSSGQGDEQYF
>.|TRBV18|TRBJ2-7
CASSPRGQELPYEQYF
>.|TRBV11-2|TRBJ2-5
CASSWRAGSPEGQETQYF
>few|TRBV27|TRBJ1-1
CASSLWHRTEAFF
>.|TRBV9|TRBJ2-3
CASSVGSGLSWGTQYF
>.|TRBV7-7|TRBJ2-1
CASSLAGGTSMNEQFF
>once|TRBV7-9|TRBJ2-1
CASSLARDRGGKQFF
>.|TRBV2|TRBJ2-1
CASSDGPGGFEQFF
>once|TRBV27|TRBJ2-1
CASSKGSSGSIYEQFF
>few|TRBV4-2|TRBJ1-1
CASSQRGDTEAFF
>.|TRBV28|TRBJ1-1
CASSLRGGTEAFF
>.|TRBV2|TRBJ1-1
CARDRGGTEAFF
>.|TRBV7-9|TRBJ2-2
CASSLEHPNTGELFF
>.|TRBV6-5|TRBJ1-2
CASSAMTGYGYTF
>.|TRBV29-1|TRBJ2-2
CSVDVGLSNTGELFF
>.|TRBV5-6|TRBJ2-7
CASSLYRDYEQYF
>.|TRBV7-9|TRBJ1-1
CASSVQGGGNTEAFF